These 3 T cell receptor beta chains were sequenced from one sample in a study of blood T cell repertoires in COVID-19. Profiled with immunoSEQ multiplex PCR; TCRdb holds only in-frame clones, not every one. The data contain fewer than 70,000 clones, roughly 85% of them seen just once; the ten biggest clones take up almost 1.5%. The sample comprised peripheral blood. The receptors shown here come from a woman aged 55 to 70 with acute or convalescent COVID-19.

The count of this clone is one. The rearrangement links TRBV28 to TRBJ1-1, with D possibly matching TRBD1 (5 bases). The germline CDR1 and CDR2 sequences are MDHEN and SYDVKM. The germline V and J ends were trimmed by 1 base and 8 bases, with 14 bases remaining between them. This CDR3 is 14 amino acids long. DNA for the CDR3: TGTGCCAGCAGTTTATCTGTGGGGCCGACAGAAGCTTTCTTT. This translates into CASSLSVGPTEAFF.

The genes are TRBV3-1 (or the pseudogene TRBV3-2) and TRBJ2-7; 10 nucleotides line up with TRBD2. The CDR3 has 16 residues. Germline values: CDR1 LGHDT, CDR2 YNNKEL (reference sequence). With V trimmed by 4 bases and J by 3 bases, 9 bases remained unmatched. The CDR3 sequence: CASSPSSGGPFYEQYF. The CDR3 DNA reads TGTGCCAGCAGCCCCTCTAGCGGGGGACCGTTCTACGAGCAGTACTTC.

The chain combines TRBV3-1 (or the pseudogene TRBV3-2) with TRBJ2-2; possibly TRBD2 for D (6 bases). V was trimmed by 6 bases and J by 4 bases, leaving 9 bases between them. The germline gives CDR1 LGHDT, CDR2 YNNKEL (reference sequence). This CDR3 spans 13 amino acids. CDR3 coding DNA: TGTGCCAGCAGGGCGGGGCTCACCGGGGAGCTGTTTTTT. Protein product: CASRAGLTGELFF.